Sequencing of this T cell receptor (beta chain) was carried out in a study of type 1 regulatory T cells. Whole-study results and caveats: Compared with non-type 1 regulatory T cells, type 1 regulatory T cells showed a more restricted TCR repertoire.

As to this clonotype: Its antigen is not known.

In TCRdb, the reads were re-called with MiXCR into one record per CDR3 protein. The sample contains about 62,000 distinct CDR3 sequences, 60% to 80% of which appear only once. The source of this sequence is a human donor in good health. The material sequenced was cultured non-Tr1 T cells, either the whole culture or a sorted T cell fraction (not recorded which).

The CDR3 DNA is TGCAGTGCGGCCGAACTCCGCGTCGAGACCCAGTACTTC. This translates into CSAAELRVETQYF. The V call is TRBV20-1, the J call TRBJ2-5; D call uncertain. V was shortened by 6 bases and J by 5 bases, with 16 bases between the two germline ends. The germline gives CDR1 DFQATT, CDR2 SNEGSKA (reference sequence). This CDR3 contains 13 residues.